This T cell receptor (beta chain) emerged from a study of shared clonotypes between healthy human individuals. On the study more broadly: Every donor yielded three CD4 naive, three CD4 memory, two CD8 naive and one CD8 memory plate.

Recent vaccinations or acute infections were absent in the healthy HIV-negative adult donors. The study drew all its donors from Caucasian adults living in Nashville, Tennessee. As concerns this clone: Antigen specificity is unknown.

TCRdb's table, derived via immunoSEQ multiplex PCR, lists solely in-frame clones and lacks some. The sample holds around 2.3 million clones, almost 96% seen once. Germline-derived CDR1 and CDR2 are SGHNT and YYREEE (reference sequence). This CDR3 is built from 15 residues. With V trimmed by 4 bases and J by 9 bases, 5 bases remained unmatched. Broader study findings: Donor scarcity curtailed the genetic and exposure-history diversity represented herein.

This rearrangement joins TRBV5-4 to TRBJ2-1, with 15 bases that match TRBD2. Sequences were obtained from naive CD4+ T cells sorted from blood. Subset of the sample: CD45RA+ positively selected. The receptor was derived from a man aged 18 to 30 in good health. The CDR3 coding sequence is TGTGCCAGCAGCAGGACTAGCGGGGGGGCAGCTGAGCAGTTCTTC. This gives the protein CASSRTSGGAAEQFF.